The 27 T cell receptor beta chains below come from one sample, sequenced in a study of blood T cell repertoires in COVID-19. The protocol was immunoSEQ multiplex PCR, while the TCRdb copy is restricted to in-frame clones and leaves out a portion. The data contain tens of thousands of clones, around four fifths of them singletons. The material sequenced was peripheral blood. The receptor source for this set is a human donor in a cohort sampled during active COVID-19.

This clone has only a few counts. The DNA for the CDR3 is TGTGCCAGCAGCCAAGCTATTGGCGAGCAGTACTTC. It specifies CASSQAIGEQYF. This sequence joins TRBV4-2 and TRBJ2-7, with no clear D. Germline V CDR1 and CDR2: LGHNA, YNFKEQ. V was cut by 1 base and J by 6 bases, with 7 bases left in between. There are 12 residues in the CDR3.

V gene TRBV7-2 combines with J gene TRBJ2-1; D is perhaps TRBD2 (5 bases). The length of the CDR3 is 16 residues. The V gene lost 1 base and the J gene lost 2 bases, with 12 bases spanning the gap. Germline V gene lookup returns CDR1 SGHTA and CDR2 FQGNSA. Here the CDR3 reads CASSLESGNTYNEQFF. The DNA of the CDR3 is TGTGCCAGCAGCTTAGAATCCGGGAATACCTACAATGAGCAGTTCTTC.

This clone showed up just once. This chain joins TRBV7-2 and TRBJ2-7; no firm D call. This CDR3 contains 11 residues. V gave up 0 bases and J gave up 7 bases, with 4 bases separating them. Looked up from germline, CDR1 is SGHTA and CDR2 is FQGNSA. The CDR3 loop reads CASSLAQEQYF. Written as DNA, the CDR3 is TGTGCCAGCAGCTTAGCTCAAGAGCAGTACTTC.

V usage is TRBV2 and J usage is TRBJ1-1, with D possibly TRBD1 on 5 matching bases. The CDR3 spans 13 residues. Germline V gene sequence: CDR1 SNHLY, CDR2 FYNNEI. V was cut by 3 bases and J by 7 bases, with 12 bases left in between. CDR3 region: CASSDQGLGEAFF. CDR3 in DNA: TGTGCCAGCAGTGACCAGGGATTAGGTGAAGCTTTCTTT.

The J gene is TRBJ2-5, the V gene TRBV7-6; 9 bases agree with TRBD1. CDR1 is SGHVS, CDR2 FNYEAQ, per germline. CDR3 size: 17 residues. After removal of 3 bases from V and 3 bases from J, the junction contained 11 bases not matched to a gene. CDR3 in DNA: TGTGCCAGCAGCTTGCTAGGGTACAGGGGGCTAGAAGAGACCCAGTACTTC. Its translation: CASSLLGYRGLEETQYF.

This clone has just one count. The CDR3 loop is CASSQGWTGVGTEAFF. The CDR3 DNA follows: TGTGCCAGCAGCCAAGGCTGGACAGGGGTGGGCACTGAAGCTTTCTTT. V usage is TRBV3-1 (or the pseudogene TRBV3-2) and J usage is TRBJ1-1; 9 nucleotides match TRBD1. The CDR3 totals 16 residues. V lost 1 base, J lost 4 bases, and 7 bases stayed unmatched. Germline V gene data show CDR1 as LGHDT and CDR2 as YNNKEL (reference sequence).

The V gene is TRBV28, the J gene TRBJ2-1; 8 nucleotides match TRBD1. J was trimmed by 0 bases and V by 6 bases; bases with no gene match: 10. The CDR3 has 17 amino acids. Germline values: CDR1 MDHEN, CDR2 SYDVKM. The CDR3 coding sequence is TGTGCCAGCAGATCGTCCCGTGGGACAGGCTCCTACAATGAGCAGTTCTTC. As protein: CASRSSRGTGSYNEQFF.

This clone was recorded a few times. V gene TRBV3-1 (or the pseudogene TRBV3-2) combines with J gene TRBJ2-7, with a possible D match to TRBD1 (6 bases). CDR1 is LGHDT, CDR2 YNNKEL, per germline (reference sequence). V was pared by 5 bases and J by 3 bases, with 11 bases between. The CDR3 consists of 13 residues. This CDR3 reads CASSSRDNYEQYF. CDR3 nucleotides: TGTGCCAGCAGCTCACGGGACAACTACGAGCAGTACTTC.

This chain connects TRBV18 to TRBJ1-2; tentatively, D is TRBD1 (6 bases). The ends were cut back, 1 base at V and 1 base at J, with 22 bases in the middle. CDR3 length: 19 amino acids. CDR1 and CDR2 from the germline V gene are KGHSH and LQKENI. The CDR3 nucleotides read TGTGCCAGCTCACCACAATACAGGGTGCAAGGAGAAGTTAACTATGGCTACACCTTC. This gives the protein CASSPQYRVQGEVNYGYTF.

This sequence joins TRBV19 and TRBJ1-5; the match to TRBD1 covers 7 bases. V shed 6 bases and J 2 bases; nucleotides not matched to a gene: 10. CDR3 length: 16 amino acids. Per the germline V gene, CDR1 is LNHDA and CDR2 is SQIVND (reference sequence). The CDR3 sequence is CASRGQKGFGNQPQHF. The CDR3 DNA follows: TGTGCCAGTAGGGGACAGAAGGGGTTCGGCAATCAGCCCCAGCATTTT.

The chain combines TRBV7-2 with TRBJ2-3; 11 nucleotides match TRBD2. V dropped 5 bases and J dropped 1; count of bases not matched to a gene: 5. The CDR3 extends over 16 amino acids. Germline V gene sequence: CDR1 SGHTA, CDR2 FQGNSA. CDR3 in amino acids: CASSPDSGRGTDTQYF. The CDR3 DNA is TGTGCCAGCAGCCCGGATAGCGGGAGGGGCACAGATACGCAGTATTTT.

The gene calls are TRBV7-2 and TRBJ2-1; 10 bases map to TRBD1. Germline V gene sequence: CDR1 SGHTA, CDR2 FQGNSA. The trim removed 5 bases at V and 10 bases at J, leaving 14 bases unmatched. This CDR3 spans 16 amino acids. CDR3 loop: CASSRAGTGVVGEQFF. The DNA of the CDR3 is TGTGCCAGCAGCAGGGCCGGGACAGGGGTTGTGGGGGAGCAGTTCTTC.

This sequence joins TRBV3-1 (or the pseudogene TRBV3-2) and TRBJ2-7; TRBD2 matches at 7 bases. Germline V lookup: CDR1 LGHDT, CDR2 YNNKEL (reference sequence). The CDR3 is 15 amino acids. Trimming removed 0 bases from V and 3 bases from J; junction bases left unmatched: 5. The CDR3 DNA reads TGTGCCAGCAGCCAAGATCCCGGGAGGAACTACGAGCAGTACTTC. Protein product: CASSQDPGRNYEQYF.

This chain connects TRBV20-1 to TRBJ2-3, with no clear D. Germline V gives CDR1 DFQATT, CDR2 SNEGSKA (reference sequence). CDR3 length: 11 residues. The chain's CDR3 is CRVSRGSTQYF. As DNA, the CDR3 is TGCAGGGTTTCTAGAGGATCGACGCAGTATTTT.

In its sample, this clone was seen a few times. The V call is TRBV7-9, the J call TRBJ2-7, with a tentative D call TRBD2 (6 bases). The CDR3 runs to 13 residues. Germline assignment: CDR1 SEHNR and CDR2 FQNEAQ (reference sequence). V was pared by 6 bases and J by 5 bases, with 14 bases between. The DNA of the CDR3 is TGTGCCAGCAGGCGGGACTTGCCCCACGAGCAGTACTTC. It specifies CASRRDLPHEQYF.

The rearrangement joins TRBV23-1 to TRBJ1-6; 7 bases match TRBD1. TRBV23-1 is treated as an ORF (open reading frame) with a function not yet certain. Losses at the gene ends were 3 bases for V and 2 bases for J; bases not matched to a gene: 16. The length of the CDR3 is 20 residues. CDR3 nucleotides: TGCGCCAGCAGTCAGCGAGGGACAGTATGTCTTTATACCTATAATTCACCCCTCCACTTT. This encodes CASSQRGTVCLYTYNSPLHF.

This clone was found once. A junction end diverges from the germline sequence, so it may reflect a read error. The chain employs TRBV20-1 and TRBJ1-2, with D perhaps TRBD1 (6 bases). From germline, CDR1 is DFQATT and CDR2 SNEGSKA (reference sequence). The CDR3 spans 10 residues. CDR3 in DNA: TGCAGTGCTAGACCGGGGACACCTTTCTTC. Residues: CSARPGTPFF.

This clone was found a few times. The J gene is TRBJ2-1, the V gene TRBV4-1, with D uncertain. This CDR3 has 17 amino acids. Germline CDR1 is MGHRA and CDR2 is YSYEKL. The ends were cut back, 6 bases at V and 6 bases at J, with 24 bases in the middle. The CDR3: CASRPLNMVAVGNEQFF. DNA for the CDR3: TGCGCCAGCAGGCCACTTAACATGGTTGCGGTGGGCAATGAGCAGTTCTTC.

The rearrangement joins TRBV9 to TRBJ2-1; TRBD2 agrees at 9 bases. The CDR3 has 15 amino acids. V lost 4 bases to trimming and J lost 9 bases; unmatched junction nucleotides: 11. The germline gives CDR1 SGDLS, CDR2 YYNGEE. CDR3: CASSPGTSPFIEQFF. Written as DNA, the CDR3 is TGTGCCAGCAGCCCGGGGACTAGCCCCTTTATTGAGCAGTTCTTC.

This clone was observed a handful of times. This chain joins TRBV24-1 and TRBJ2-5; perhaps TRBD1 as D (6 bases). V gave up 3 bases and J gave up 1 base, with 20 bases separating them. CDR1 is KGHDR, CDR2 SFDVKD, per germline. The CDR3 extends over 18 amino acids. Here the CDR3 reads CATSDPKDRPQTQETQYF. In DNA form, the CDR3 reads TGTGCCACCAGTGATCCAAAGGACAGACCTCAGACCCAAGAGACCCAGTACTTC.

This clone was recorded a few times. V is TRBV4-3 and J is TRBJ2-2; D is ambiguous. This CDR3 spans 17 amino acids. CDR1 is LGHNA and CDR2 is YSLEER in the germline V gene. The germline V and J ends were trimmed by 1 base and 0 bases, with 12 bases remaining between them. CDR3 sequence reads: CASSQATATTNTGELFF. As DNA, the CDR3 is TGCGCCAGCAGCCAAGCCACAGCAACGACGAACACCGGGGAGCTGTTTTTT.

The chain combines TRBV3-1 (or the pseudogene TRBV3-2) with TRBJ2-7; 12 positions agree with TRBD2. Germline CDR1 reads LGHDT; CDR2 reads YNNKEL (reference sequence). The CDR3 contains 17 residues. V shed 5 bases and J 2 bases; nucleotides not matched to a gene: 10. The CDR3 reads CASSGTLGLAGTYEQYF. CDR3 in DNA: TGTGCCAGCAGCGGGACCCTAGGACTAGCGGGGACCTACGAGCAGTACTTC.

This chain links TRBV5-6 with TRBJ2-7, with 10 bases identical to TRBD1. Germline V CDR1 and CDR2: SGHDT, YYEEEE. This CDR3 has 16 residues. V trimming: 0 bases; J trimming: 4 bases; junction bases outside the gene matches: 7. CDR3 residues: CASSLAGTGARYEQYF. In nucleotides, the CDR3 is TGTGCCAGCAGCTTGGCTGGGACAGGGGCAAGATACGAGCAGTACTTC. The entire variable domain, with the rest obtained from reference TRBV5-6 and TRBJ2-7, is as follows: DAGVTQSPTHLIKTRGQQVTLRCSPKSGHDTVSWYQQALGQGPQFIFQYYEEEERQRGNFPDRFSGHQFPNYSSELNVNALLLGDSALYLCASSLAGTGARYEQYFGPGTRLTVT.

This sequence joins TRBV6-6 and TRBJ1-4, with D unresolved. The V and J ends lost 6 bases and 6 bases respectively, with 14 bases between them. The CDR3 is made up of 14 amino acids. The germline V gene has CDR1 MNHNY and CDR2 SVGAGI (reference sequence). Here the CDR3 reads CASRVPGRHEKLFF. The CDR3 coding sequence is TGTGCCAGCAGGGTACCGGGGAGGCATGAAAAACTGTTTTTT.

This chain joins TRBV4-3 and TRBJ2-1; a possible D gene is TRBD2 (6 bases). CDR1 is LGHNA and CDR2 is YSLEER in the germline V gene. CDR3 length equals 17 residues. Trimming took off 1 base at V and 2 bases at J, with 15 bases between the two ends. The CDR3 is CASSQALGGITYNEQFF. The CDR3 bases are TGCGCCAGCAGCCAAGCCCTGGGCGGGATTACCTACAATGAGCAGTTCTTC.

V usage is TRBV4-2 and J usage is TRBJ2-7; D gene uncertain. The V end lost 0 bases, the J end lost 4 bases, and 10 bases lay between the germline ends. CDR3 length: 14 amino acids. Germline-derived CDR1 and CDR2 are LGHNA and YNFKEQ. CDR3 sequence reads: CASSQDSRPYEQYF. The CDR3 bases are TGTGCCAGCAGCCAAGATTCGAGGCCTTACGAGCAGTACTTC.

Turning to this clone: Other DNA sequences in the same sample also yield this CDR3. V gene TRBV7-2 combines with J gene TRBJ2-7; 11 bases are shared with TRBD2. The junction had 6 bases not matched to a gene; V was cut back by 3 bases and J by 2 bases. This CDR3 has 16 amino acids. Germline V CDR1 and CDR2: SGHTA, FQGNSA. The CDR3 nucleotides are TGTGCCAGCAGCTTTGGAACTAGCGGGAGAACCTACGAGCAGTACTTC. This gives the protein CASSFGTSGRTYEQYF. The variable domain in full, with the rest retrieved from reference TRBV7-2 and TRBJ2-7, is GAGVSQSPSNKVTEKGKDVELRCDPISGHTALYWYRQSLGQGLEFLIYFQGNSAPDKSGLPSDRFSAERTGGSVSTLTIQRTQQEDSAVYLCASSFGTSGRTYEQYFGPGTRLTVT.